Shown below are 29 T cell receptor beta chains from a single sample sequenced in a study of CD8 T cells in Susac syndrome. RNA was extracted with the RNeasy kit, and a quantity of about 0.45 to 1 ug was reverse transcribed using random hexamers. MiXCR, run by TCRdb on the immunoSEQ multiplex PCR reads, gives a single entry per CDR3 protein. The sample includes approximately 190,000 distinct CDR3 sequences, around 95% of them seen just once. The sample consisted of CD8+ T cells from PBMCs. The receptor source for this set is a human donor with Susac syndrome.

The CDR3 DNA sequence: TGCGCCAGCAGCGCAACTAGCGGGAAGAACACCGGGGAGCTGTTTTTT. This translates into CASSATSGKNTGELFF. This chain links TRBV5-1 with TRBJ2-2, with 10 bases lining up with TRBD2. Germline assignment: CDR1 SGHRS and CDR2 YFSETQ. The junction had 4 bases not matched to a gene; V was cut back by 4 bases and J by 1 base. The CDR3 runs to 16 residues.

J is TRBJ2-1 and V is TRBV11-1; D may be TRBD1 (6 bases). CDR3 length equals 18 residues. Germline-derived CDR1 and CDR2 are SGHAT and FQDESV (reference sequence). Trimming removed 0 bases at V and 5 bases at J, with 20 bases between. This chain's CDR3 is CASSLAATTGTNDNEQFF. CDR3 in DNA: TGTGCCAGCAGCTTAGCAGCAACGACCGGGACAAACGACAATGAGCAGTTCTTC.

The chain is built from TRBV9 and TRBJ2-7; 8 bases are shared with TRBD2. The germline CDR1 and CDR2 sequences are SGDLS and YYNGEE. Trimming at V came to 2 bases and at J to 6 bases, leaving 7 bases not matched to a gene. The CDR3 is 14 residues long. CDR3 sequence reads: CASSVLAGMSEQYF. The CDR3 coding sequence is TGTGCCAGCAGCGTCTTAGCGGGAATGAGCGAGCAGTACTTC. The entire variable domain, with the rest obtained from reference TRBV9 and TRBJ2-7, is as follows: DSGVTQTPKHLITATGQRVTLRCSPRSGDLSVYWYQQSLDQGLQFLIQYYNGEERAKGNILERFSAQQFPDLHSELNLSSLELGDSALYFCASSVLAGMSEQYFGPGTRLTVT.

This chain joins TRBV10-2 and TRBJ2-5; 9 bases align to TRBD2. CDR3 length: 15 residues. Per the germline V gene, CDR1 is WSHSY and CDR2 is SAAADI. Trimming removed 0 bases from V and 5 bases from J; junction bases left unmatched: 4. CDR3 DNA sequence: TGCGCCAGCAGTGAGTCCCCTAGCGGGATCGAGACCCAGTACTTC. The encoded protein is CASSESPSGIETQYF.

The rearrangement joins TRBV5-1 to TRBJ2-7, with D maybe TRBD1 (5 bases). V was trimmed by 3 bases and J by 3 bases, leaving 16 bases between them. The length of the CDR3 is 15 residues. Germline loops: CDR1 SGHRS, CDR2 YFSETQ. CDR3: CASSSRSGINYEQYF. DNA for the CDR3: TGCGCCAGCAGCTCCCGCTCAGGGATTAACTACGAGCAGTACTTC.

This clonotype was recorded once. The V gene is TRBV29-1, the J gene TRBJ1-2; D is perhaps TRBD1 (5 bases). V lost 4 bases and J 13 bases, leaving 13 bases between the germline ends. The germline V gene encodes CDR1 SQVTM and CDR2 ANQGSEA. There are 10 residues in the CDR3. The CDR3 loop reads CSVVQDPFTF. The CDR3 DNA sequence: TGCAGCGTTGTACAGGACCCATTCACCTTC. Using reference TRBV29-1 and TRBJ1-2 for the parts outside the CDR3, the full variable domain is SAVISQKPSRDICQRGTSLTIQCQVDSQVTMMFWYRQQPGQSLTLIATANQGSEATYESGFVIDKFPISRPNLTFSTLTVSNMSPEDSSIYLCSVVQDPFTFGSGTRLTVV.

This chain joins TRBV14 and TRBJ1-6, with 10 bases matching TRBD1. CDR1 and CDR2 from the germline V gene are SGHDN and FVKESK. The CDR3 totals 17 residues. After removal of 0 bases from V and 10 bases from J, the junction contained 9 bases not matched to a gene. The CDR3 nucleotides read TGTGCCAGCAGCCAAGAACCTCCGGGACAGGGGCGATCACCCCTCCACTTT. This codes for CASSQEPPGQGRSPLHF.

The V and J genes are TRBV6-5 and TRBJ1-1; no clear D gene. Germline V gene data show CDR1 as MNHEY and CDR2 as SVGAGI. This CDR3 is built from 13 residues. The V and J ends lost 0 bases and 7 bases respectively, with 9 bases between them. Here the CDR3 DNA reads TGTGCCAGCAGTTACTCGTGGCAGCTTGAAGCTTTCTTT. Translating it yields CASSYSWQLEAFF.

CDR3 nucleotides: TGTGCCATCAGTGAGTCACTAGCTTCAGATACGCAGTATTTT. This codes for CAISESLASDTQYF. The rearrangement uses TRBV10-3 and TRBJ2-3, with D possibly TRBD2 on 6 matching bases. Germline V CDR1 and CDR2: ENHRY, SYGVKD. V lost 0 bases and J 4 bases, leaving 8 bases between the germline ends. This CDR3 is 14 amino acids long.

The chain uses TRBV9 and TRBJ2-3; 7 bases fit TRBD2. Germline V gives CDR1 SGDLS, CDR2 YYNGEE. The CDR3 has 16 residues. Trimming removed 4 bases from V and 3 bases from J; junction bases left unmatched: 11. In DNA form, the CDR3 reads TGTGCCAGCAGCACTTCCTTAGCGGGCCAAACAGATACGCAGTATTTT. Its protein product is CASSTSLAGQTDTQYF.

This chain links TRBV5-6 with TRBJ2-1; a possible D gene is TRBD2 (5 bases). There are 14 residues in the CDR3. Trimming took off 0 bases at V and 9 bases at J, with 13 bases between the two ends. CDR1 and CDR2 (germline): SGHDT, YYEEEE. CDR3 amino acids: CASSLVWSGIEQFF. The CDR3 bases are TGTGCCAGCAGCTTGGTGTGGTCGGGGATTGAGCAGTTCTTC.

V and J are TRBV7-9 and TRBJ2-1; no clear D. This CDR3 is 16 amino acids long. From germline, CDR1 is SEHNR and CDR2 FQNEAQ (reference sequence). The V gene lost 2 bases and the J gene lost 7 bases, with 18 bases spanning the gap. This CDR3 reads CASSLLGSRVTNEQFF. CDR3 in DNA: TGTGCCAGCAGCTTATTGGGTAGTCGGGTTACAAATGAGCAGTTCTTC.

The chain joins TRBV13 to TRBJ2-1, with D uncertain. Per germline, CDR1 PRHDT and CDR2 FYEKMQ (reference sequence). The CDR3 consists of 14 residues. V was trimmed by 3 bases and J by 7 bases, leaving 13 bases between them. The CDR3 loop is CASSLRLGANEQFF. The DNA for the CDR3 is TGTGCCAGCAGCTTGCGTCTAGGTGCTAATGAGCAGTTCTTC. Combining the CDR3 with reference TRBV13 and TRBJ2-1 gives the whole variable domain AAGVIQSPRHLIKEKRETATLKCYPIPRHDTVYWYQQGPGQDPQFLISFYEKMQSDKGSIPDRFSAQQFSDYHSELNMSSLELGDSALYFCASSLRLGANEQFFGPGTRLTVL.

V gene TRBV30 combines with J gene TRBJ2-1, with a weak D call TRBD2 (6 bases). Trimming took 0 bases from V and 7 from J, leaving 10 bases between them. The CDR3 contains 13 residues. Germline CDR1 is GTSNPN and CDR2 is SVGIG (reference sequence). In DNA form, the CDR3 reads TGTGCCTGGAGTGTACAAGGAGGGAATGAGCAGTTCTTC. This sequence encodes CAWSVQGGNEQFF.

This clonotype was recorded once. The rearrangement uses TRBV2 and TRBJ2-7; D tentatively reads TRBD1 or TRBD2 (6 bases each). CDR3 length: 15 amino acids. The germline gives CDR1 SNHLY, CDR2 FYNNEI. Trimming took off 3 bases at V and 2 bases at J, with 14 bases between the two ends. The CDR3 sequence: CASSEGGQIPYEQYF. CDR3 DNA sequence: TGTGCCAGCAGTGAGGGAGGACAGATCCCCTACGAGCAGTACTTC.

The chain joins TRBV20-1 to TRBJ2-1, with 8 bases that match TRBD2. The V segment lost 1 base and the J segment 7 bases; nucleotides outside the gene matches: 12. Germline CDR1 and CDR2: DFQATT and SNEGSKA (reference sequence). This CDR3 contains 16 residues. The CDR3, as DNA: TGCAGTGCTAGAGCCCCCGGGACTAGTGGATCAAATGAGCAGTTCTTC. Its protein is CSARAPGTSGSNEQFF.

The V call is TRBV30, the J call TRBJ1-1; D uncertain. In germline, CDR1 is GTSNPN, CDR2 SVGIG (reference sequence). CDR3 length: 11 amino acids. The V end was cut by 6 bases, the J end by 8 bases, with 13 bases between. CDR3 region: CACFIRAEAFF. CDR3 DNA sequence: TGTGCCTGCTTTATCCGGGCAGAAGCTTTCTTT.

The CDR3 here is CASSRGTTDTEAFF. CDR3 bases: TGTGCCAGTAGTCGTGGGACGACCGACACTGAAGCTTTCTTT. The J gene is TRBJ1-1, the V gene TRBV19; TRBD1 might be the D (5 bases). The CDR3 covers 14 residues. Trimming left V 5 bases short and J 3 bases short, with 13 bases between. Germline lookup yields CDR1 LNHDA and CDR2 SQIVND (reference sequence).

The chain carries TRBV9 and TRBJ2-1; D perhaps matches TRBD2 (5 bases). Germline values: CDR1 SGDLS, CDR2 YYNGEE. The V end was cut by 0 bases, the J end by 9 bases, with 7 bases between. The CDR3 is 12 amino acids. CDR3 protein: CASSVGTGEQFF. CDR3 DNA sequence: TGTGCCAGCAGCGTAGGGACTGGTGAGCAGTTCTTC.

The rearrangement links TRBV2 to TRBJ2-1; TRBD1 agrees at 8 bases. The CDR3 loop spans 15 amino acids. Per germline, CDR1 SNHLY and CDR2 FYNNEI. V was clipped by 5 bases and J by 0 bases; unmatched bases: 3. As DNA, the CDR3 is TGTGCCAGCAGTCGACAGGGGTTCTCCTACAATGAGCAGTTCTTC. Translation: CASSRQGFSYNEQFF. Supplemented by reference TRBV2 and TRBJ2-1, the full variable domain reads EPEVTQTPSHQVTQMGQEVILRCVPISNHLYFYWYRQILGQKVEFLVSFYNNEISEKSEIFDDQFSVERPDGSNFTLKIRSTKLEDSAMYFCASSRQGFSYNEQFFGPGTRLTVL.

This chain uses TRBV6-5 with TRBJ2-1; 12 bases line up with TRBD2. V lost 0 bases, J lost 6 bases, and 3 bases stayed unmatched. The CDR3 sequence is 16 residues long. CDR1 is MNHEY and CDR2 is SVGAGI in the germline V gene. CDR3 residues: CASSYSSSGRANEQFF. The CDR3 DNA reads as TGTGCCAGCAGTTACTCGTCTAGCGGGAGGGCCAATGAGCAGTTCTTC.

The chain carries TRBV30 and TRBJ2-1; D uncertain. Germline V gene lookup returns CDR1 GTSNPN and CDR2 SVGIG (reference sequence). Trimming took off 2 bases at V and 0 bases at J, with 11 bases between the two ends. The CDR3 totals 15 residues. The CDR3 DNA follows: TGTGCCTGGAGTACTGGGGTTAGCTCCTACAATGAGCAGTTCTTC. It translates to CAWSTGVSSYNEQFF.

V is TRBV6-5 and J is TRBJ1-1; D not resolved. The germline V and J ends were trimmed by 5 bases and 0 bases, with 10 bases remaining between them. Looked up from germline, CDR1 is MNHEY and CDR2 is SVGAGI. The CDR3 sequence is 14 residues long. CDR3 sequence reads: CASSQYGMNTEAFF. Written as DNA, the CDR3 is TGTGCCAGCAGTCAGTATGGCATGAACACTGAAGCTTTCTTT.

The chain recombines TRBV24-1 with TRBJ2-6, with no clear D. Germline loops: CDR1 KGHDR, CDR2 SFDVKD. The CDR3 runs to 18 residues. V was clipped by 3 bases and J by 0 bases, with 14 bases between them. The CDR3 sequence is CATSDRAAPGSGANVLTF. In nucleotides, the CDR3 is TGTGCCACCAGTGATCGAGCAGCGCCGGGCTCTGGGGCCAACGTCCTGACTTTC.

This rearrangement joins TRBV11-2 to TRBJ2-7, with 9 bases fitting TRBD1. The CDR3 is made up of 13 amino acids. Trimming at V came to 5 bases and at J to 5 bases, leaving 4 bases not matched to a gene. Looked up from germline, CDR1 is SGHAT and CDR2 is FQNNGV. In nucleotides, the CDR3 is TGTGCCAGCAGCAATCGACAGGGGGACGAGCAGTACTTC. The encoded protein is CASSNRQGDEQYF.

The J gene is TRBJ2-3, the V gene TRBV25-1; TRBD2 agrees at 10 bases. This CDR3 has 17 residues. Germline V gives CDR1 MGHDK, CDR2 SYGVNS. The V gene end was trimmed by 4 bases and the J gene end by 2 bases; junction bases not matched to a gene: 9. The CDR3 reads CASSGSERGGPTDTQYF. The CDR3 coding sequence is TGTGCCAGCAGTGGATCCGAGCGGGGGGGGCCCACAGATACGCAGTATTTT. The entire variable domain, with the rest obtained from reference TRBV25-1 and TRBJ2-3, is as follows: EADIYQTPRYLVIGTGKKITLECSQTMGHDKMYWYQQDPGMELHLIHYSYGVNSTEKGDLSSESTVSRIRTEHFPLTLESARPSHTSQYLCASSGSERGGPTDTQYFGPGTRLTVL.

The chain has TRBV3-1 and TRBJ2-7; maybe TRBD2 (6 bases). V was cut by 3 bases and J by 5 bases, with 8 bases left in between. CDR1 and CDR2 from the germline V gene are LGHDT and YNNKEL (reference sequence). This CDR3 comprises 12 residues. This CDR3 is CASSHWGDEQYF. The CDR3 DNA sequence: TGTGCCAGCAGCCACTGGGGGGACGAGCAGTACTTC.

This clonotype was seen just once. The chain recombines TRBV20-1 with TRBJ2-2, with 7 bases aligning to TRBD2. With V trimmed by 1 base and J by 4 bases, 6 bases remained unmatched. Germline loops: CDR1 DFQATT, CDR2 SNEGSKA (reference sequence). The CDR3 covers 15 residues. The CDR3 reads CSARGPGLRTGELFF. CDR3 coding DNA: TGCAGTGCTAGAGGACCGGGACTACGCACCGGGGAGCTGTTTTTT.

This clonotype was counted once. The V call is TRBV7-9, the J call TRBJ2-3; D may be TRBD2 (6 bases). The germline gives CDR1 SEHNR, CDR2 FQNEAQ (reference sequence). The CDR3 consists of 15 residues. The V end lost 4 bases, the J end lost 7 bases, and 18 bases lay between the germline ends. CDR3 region: CASSSEGLELYTQYF. Here the CDR3 DNA reads TGTGCCAGCAGCTCGGAGGGGCTAGAACTCTATACGCAGTATTTT. Using reference TRBV7-9 and TRBJ2-3 for the parts outside the CDR3, the full variable domain is DTGVSQNPRHKITKRGQNVTFRCDPISEHNRLYWYRQTLGQGPEFLTYFQNEAQLEKSRLLSDRFSAERPKGSFSTLEIQRTEQGDSAMYLCASSSEGLELYTQYFGPGTRLTVL.